This T cell receptor (beta chain) is from a study of blood T cell repertoires in COVID-19. Produced via immunoSEQ multiplex PCR; TCRdb's table is partial and in-frame only. The data contain more than 25,000 clones, 88% of them singletons. Trimming pared 4 bases from V and 1 base from J, leaving 20 bases between. Germline values: CDR1 KGHSH, CDR2 LQKENI. The length of the CDR3 is 17 residues. V usage is TRBV18 and J usage is TRBJ2-7, with D perhaps matching TRBD2 (6 bases). Material: peripheral blood. The sequence derives from a man in his 70s with acute or convalescent COVID-19. This CDR3 reads CASSLMGGGWGSYEQYF. CDR3 sequence (DNA): TGTGCCAGCTCACTGATGGGCGGAGGGTGGGGATCCTACGAGCAGTACTTC.